This T cell receptor beta chain was recovered during a study of blood T cell repertoires in COVID-19. Study overall: Samples came from the United States, Italy and Spain, spanning acute and convalescent COVID-19. In each case, the material was cDNA or gDNA derived from T cells, B-cell-depleted T cells, or PBMCs.

TCRdb's copy holds only in-frame clones and misses some; the assay was immunoSEQ multiplex PCR. The sample has roughly 200,000 clones; about 88% are singletons. This clonotype was sampled from a woman in her thirties or forties who had recovered from COVID-19. The sequencing sample was made of peripheral blood.

CDR3 nucleotide sequence: TGCAGCGTACAGGGGGCGAAAAGCTACGAGCAGTACTTC. Its protein product is CSVQGAKSYEQYF. The chain has TRBV29-1 and TRBJ2-7; 9 bases map to TRBD1. J lost 3 bases, V lost 6 bases, and 6 bases had no gene match. Germline V gives CDR1 SQVTM, CDR2 ANQGSEA. This CDR3 has 13 residues.